Included here is one T cell receptor beta chain sequence, with context. No antigen is known for it. TCRdb analysed the reads with MiXCR anew, one entry per CDR3 protein. Of fewer than 650,000 distinct CDR3 sequences in the sample, approximately 40% were seen once. The sample is drawn from a study of T cell repertoires in cytomegalovirus infection. The overall study: Well-studied HLA-B-restricted epitopes and recently identified HLA-C-restricted epitopes of CMV were both used in the study.

Germline values: CDR1 DFQATT, CDR2 SNEGSKA (reference sequence). Trimming left V 3 bases short and J 0 bases short, with 15 bases between. This CDR3 comprises 15 residues. Whole-study findings and limits: HLA-C-restricted CMV-specific TCR beta clonotypes prevailed in the ex vivo response. Cumulated frequencies of public TCR beta families served to identify carriers of CMV plus the relevant HLA.

The TCR sequence derives from a human donor in good health (CMV status not recorded). Some clones in this sample may be carry-over from other donors' samples. The specimen was cultured PBMCs, collected from culture after CMV antigen stimulation. V is TRBV20-1 and J is TRBJ2-7; no firm D call. The CDR3 DNA reads TGCAGTGCTAGTAAAAGGACGGCTAGCTCCTACGAGCAGTACTTC. Its translation: CSASKRTASSYEQYF.